Each of the 21 T cell receptor beta chains below was sequenced from the same sample in a study of blood T cell repertoires in COVID-19. Sequencing used immunoSEQ multiplex PCR; TCRdb keeps in-frame clones, though not all of them. The table lists 95,000 to 100,000 clones, around 90% of them singletons. The sequencing input was peripheral blood. Source of these receptors: a man aged 45-65 years with acute or convalescent COVID-19.

The chain couples TRBV11-2 to TRBJ2-5, with 11 bases fitting TRBD1. The CDR3 sequence is 13 residues long. Germline CDR1 SGHAT, CDR2 FQNNGV. V shed 5 bases and J 9 bases; nucleotides not matched to a gene: 5. The CDR3 sequence: CASSQRTGGAQYF. The CDR3 DNA follows: TGTGCCAGCAGCCAAAGGACAGGGGGCGCCCAGTACTTC.

This clone was seen once. The J gene is TRBJ1-1, the V gene TRBV28; D is unclear. Germline V gives CDR1 MDHEN, CDR2 SYDVKM. This CDR3 is 16 amino acids long. V lost 3 bases to trimming and J lost 2 bases, with 16 bases between them. CDR3 in DNA: TGTGCCAGCAGTTTGTGGGGAGATTTTTTAAACACTGAAGCTTTCTTT. Translating it yields CASSLWGDFLNTEAFF.

The chain has TRBV4-1 and TRBJ1-6; perhaps TRBD1 as D (6 bases). Trimming pared 6 bases from V and 7 bases from J, leaving 16 bases between. Germline V CDR1 and CDR2: MGHRA, YSYEKL. This CDR3 has 15 amino acids. CDR3 in DNA: TGCGCCAGCAGTGACAGGACAGTCTGGAATTCACCCCTCCACTTT. Amino acid sequence: CASSDRTVWNSPLHF.

The rearrangement links TRBV5-5 to TRBJ2-7; TRBD2 aligns across 8 bases. The CDR3 is made up of 14 amino acids. The V and J ends lost 3 bases and 4 bases, in that order; junction bases with no gene match: 6. Germline CDR1 reads SGHKS; CDR2 reads YYEKEE (reference sequence). CDR3 bases: TGTGCCAGCAGCTACGGGAGGGACGGTTACGAGCAGTACTTC. Its protein is CASSYGRDGYEQYF.

This clone showed up just once. The chain has TRBV15 and TRBJ2-5; TRBD2 might be the D (6 bases). The CDR3 spans 15 residues. V was cut by 0 bases and J by 4 bases, with 12 bases left in between. CDR1 LNHNV and CDR2 YYDKDF come from the germline V gene (reference sequence). In nucleotides, the CDR3 is TGTGCCACCAGCAGAGAAAGGACTACGTCAGAGACCCAGTACTTC. It is translated as CATSRERTTSETQYF.

The table lists this clone with a few counts. The chain employs TRBV3-1 (or the pseudogene TRBV3-2) and TRBJ1-6; D call uncertain. V was cut by 3 bases and J by 7 bases, with 4 bases left in between. Germline values: CDR1 LGHDT, CDR2 YNNKEL (reference sequence). The CDR3 contains 12 residues. The CDR3 nucleotides read TGTGCCAGCAGCCACAGAAATTCACCCCTCCACTTT. Translation gives CASSHRNSPLHF.

The chain has TRBV7-8 and TRBJ1-5, with D hard to call. V lost 5 bases and J lost 0, with 11 bases in between. Germline-derived CDR1 and CDR2 are SGHVS and FQNEAQ. The CDR3 has 15 residues. CDR3 bases: TGTGCCAGCAGCCCGCTAGATTTTAGCAATCAGCCCCAGCATTTT. Translation gives CASSPLDFSNQPQHF. The complete variable domain, with remaining parts taken from reference TRBV7-8 and TRBJ1-5, reads GAGVSQSPRYKVAKRGQDVALRCDPISGHVSLFWYQQALGQGPEFLTYFQNEAQLDKSGLPSDRFFAERPEGSVSTLKIQRTQQEDSAVYLCASSPLDFSNQPQHFGDGTRLSIL.

V is TRBV6-5 and J is TRBJ1-2; TRBD1 aligns across 7 bases. Looked up from germline, CDR1 is MNHEY and CDR2 is SVGAGI. J lost 8 bases, V lost 5 bases, and 14 bases had no gene match. This CDR3 has 15 amino acids. CDR3 bases: TGTGCCAGCAGTCCACCCAGGGGACAGTTGATGGGCTACACCTTC. Its translation is CASSPPRGQLMGYTF.

The gene calls are TRBV6-5 and TRBJ1-5, with 10 bases identical to TRBD1. Unmatched junction bases numbered 10, after V lost 8 bases and J lost 6 bases. CDR1 and CDR2 from the germline V gene are MNHEY and SVGAGI. This CDR3 spans 15 amino acids. CDR3: CASGVDRGQGQPQHF. CDR3 coding DNA: TGTGCCAGCGGAGTAGACAGGGGGCAGGGTCAGCCCCAGCATTTT.

The chain links TRBV18 to TRBJ2-5; TRBD2 aligns across 8 bases. Per the germline V gene, CDR1 is KGHSH and CDR2 is LQKENI. J lost 0 bases, V lost 1 base, and 1 base had no gene match. The CDR3 runs 15 residues. This CDR3 is CASSPLAGYQETQYF. In DNA form, the CDR3 reads TGTGCCAGCTCACCACTAGCGGGGTACCAAGAGACCCAGTACTTC.

This clone was observed once. The V gene is TRBV2, the J gene TRBJ1-2, with D possibly being TRBD1 (5 bases). The germline V gene has CDR1 SNHLY and CDR2 FYNNEI. CDR3 length: 15 amino acids. Trimming cost V 3 bases and J 4 bases, with 15 bases left between them. CDR3 nucleotides: TGTGCCAGCAGTGATATCCAGGGAGGGACCTATGGCTACACCTTC. Its protein product is CASSDIQGGTYGYTF.

The chain links TRBV5-1 to TRBJ1-1; D call uncertain. CDR1 and CDR2 from the germline V gene are SGHRS and YFSETQ. The length of the CDR3 is 11 residues. Between the trimmed V and J ends, which lost 6 bases and 5 bases, there was a span of 8 bases. The CDR3 sequence is CASTAGTEAFF. In nucleotides, the CDR3 is TGCGCCAGCACTGCGGGGACTGAAGCTTTCTTT.

The chain joins TRBV5-1 to TRBJ1-3, with TRBD1 matching over 8 bases. V lost 3 bases to trimming and J lost 4 bases; unmatched junction nucleotides: 9. Germline CDR1 is SGHRS and CDR2 is YFSETQ. CDR3 length equals 16 residues. The CDR3 DNA reads TGCGCCAGCAGCTCAGACCCAGGGGGCTCCGGAAACACCATATATTTT. Its protein is CASSSDPGGSGNTIYF.

This clone was observed once. The chain uses TRBV6-2 or TRBV6-3 and TRBJ2-2; TRBD2 aligns across 10 bases. The CDR3 runs to 19 residues. CDR1 is MNHEY and CDR2 is SVGEGT in the germline V gene. The V and J ends lost 2 bases and 5 bases, in that order; junction bases with no gene match: 14. This CDR3 reads CASSYPTSGPRGRTGELFF. CDR3 DNA sequence: TGTGCCAGCAGTTACCCGACTAGCGGGCCGCGGGGGAGAACCGGGGAGCTGTTTTTT.

This chain links TRBV6-1 with TRBJ1-6, with 9 bases that match TRBD1. CDR3 length: 16 residues. Per the germline V gene, CDR1 is MNHNS and CDR2 is SASEGT. The V segment lost 4 bases and the J segment 14 bases; nucleotides outside the gene matches: 15. CDR3 loop: CASSANPGQGGGSLHF. CDR3 DNA sequence: TGTGCCAGCAGTGCCAACCCGGGACAGGGAGGAGGGTCCCTCCACTTT.

This clone appeared once. The genes are TRBV4-1 and TRBJ2-7; TRBD2 is a possible D gene (6 bases). V lost 0 bases and J 9 bases, leaving 18 bases between the germline ends. Germline V CDR1 and CDR2: MGHRA, YSYEKL. The CDR3 has 15 residues. The CDR3, as DNA: TGCGCCAGCAGCCAAGATAGAGGATCGGGGGTTAGGCAGTACTTC. Encoded protein: CASSQDRGSGVRQYF.

This rearrangement joins TRBV3-1 (or the pseudogene TRBV3-2) to TRBJ1-1; TRBD1 agrees at 10 bases. There are 14 residues in the CDR3. Germline trimming cut 1 base from V and 11 bases from J; bases unmatched to any gene: 7. Germline values: CDR1 LGHDT, CDR2 YNNKEL (reference sequence). The CDR3 DNA reads as TGTGCCAGCAGCCAAGCGACAGGGGGCCCCGGGGCTTTCTTT. As protein: CASSQATGGPGAFF.

The chain is built from TRBV19 and TRBJ2-7; 7 nucleotides agree with TRBD1. Germline V gene lookup returns CDR1 LNHDA and CDR2 SQIVND (reference sequence). V gave up 5 bases and J gave up 0 bases; unmatched junction bases: 7. The CDR3 is made up of 15 amino acids. CDR3 coding DNA: TGTGCCAGTAGTCCCCAGGACAGGAGCTCCTACGAGCAGTACTTC. Amino acid sequence: CASSPQDRSSYEQYF.

This chain joins TRBV6-2 or TRBV6-3 and TRBJ2-7; 8 nucleotides align to TRBD1. Germline V gene sequence: CDR1 MNHEY, CDR2 SVGEGT. The CDR3 consists of 13 residues. V lost 2 bases to trimming and J lost 9 bases; unmatched junction nucleotides: 6. CDR3 bases: TGTGCCAGCAGTTACGGGCAGGGGGCGCGGCAGTACTTC. Encoded protein: CASSYGQGARQYF.

This chain joins TRBV6-5 and TRBJ1-3; possibly TRBD1 for D (6 bases). Trimming cost V 6 bases and J 2 bases, with 11 bases left between them. Looked up from germline, CDR1 is MNHEY and CDR2 is SVGAGI. The CDR3 extends over 14 amino acids. CDR3 loop: CASSDRQPGNTIYF. In nucleotides, the CDR3 is TGTGCCAGCAGCGACAGGCAGCCTGGAAACACCATATATTTT.

This sequence joins TRBV5-1 and TRBJ2-3; TRBD2 matches 7 bases. CDR3 size: 15 residues. Germline CDR1 and CDR2: SGHRS and YFSETQ. The ends lost 4 bases at V and 4 bases at J; junction bases unmatched: 9. CDR3 in DNA: TGCGCCAGCAGCGAAGCGGGGCGGGTCGCAGATACGCAGTATTTT. Translation gives CASSEAGRVADTQYF.